Shown below are 14 T cell receptor beta chains from a single sample sequenced in a study of shared clonotypes between healthy human individuals. TCRdb keeps only in-frame clones here, not all; method: immunoSEQ multiplex PCR. This sample has roughly 520,000 clones, with approximately 95% found just once. The sample was naive CD4+ T cells sorted from blood. As for subset: CD45RA+ positively selected. All receptors derive from a woman in her 30s in good health.

This clone was observed a single time. The chain links TRBV29-1 to TRBJ1-2; 8 bases align to TRBD1. The germline gives CDR1 SQVTM, CDR2 ANQGSEA. The ends lost 4 bases at V and 3 bases at J; junction bases unmatched: 16. The CDR3 has 17 residues. The CDR3 sequence is CSVAPVEAKQGDYGYTF. In DNA, the CDR3 is TGCAGCGTTGCCCCGGTTGAGGCAAAACAGGGGGACTATGGCTACACCTTC. Looking up the rest from reference TRBV29-1 and TRBJ1-2 gives the full variable domain: SAVISQKPSRDICQRGTSLTIQCQVDSQVTMMFWYRQQPGQSLTLIATANQGSEATYESGFVIDKFPISRPNLTFSTLTVSNMSPEDSSIYLCSVAPVEAKQGDYGYTFGSGTRLTVV.

For the CDR3, the DNA is TGTGCCAGCAGCGAGGATAAGGGTACCGTTGAGGGTCGGCCCCAGCATTTT. Translating gives CASSEDKGTVEGRPQHF. This chain links TRBV2 with TRBJ1-5; no clear D gene. CDR1 SNHLY and CDR2 FYNNEI come from the germline V gene. This CDR3 has 17 amino acids. V was trimmed by 6 bases and J by 9 bases, leaving 27 bases between them.

V and J are TRBV6-1 and TRBJ1-5; D gene ambiguous. V shed 5 bases and J shed 5 bases, with 16 bases lying between them. This CDR3 has 15 residues. The germline V gene encodes CDR1 MNHNS and CDR2 SASEGT. The CDR3 DNA reads TGTGCCAGCAGTCCGCACCCATGGACTGATCAGCCCCAGCATTTT. It is translated as CASSPHPWTDQPQHF.

The rearrangement uses TRBV19 and TRBJ2-7; a possible D gene is TRBD2 (6 bases). Germline CDR1 reads LNHDA; CDR2 reads SQIVND (reference sequence). The CDR3 extends over 20 amino acids. V lost 11 bases to trimming and J lost 4 bases, with 39 bases between them. The chain's CDR3 is CAGKYTPNISSGGDSYEQYF. CDR3 nucleotide sequence: TGTGCCGGAAAGTATACCCCCAATATAAGTAGCGGAGGAGACTCTTACGAGCAGTACTTC. Drawing the rest from reference TRBV19 and TRBJ2-7, the complete variable domain is DGGITQSPKYLFRKEGQNVTLSCEQNLNHDAMYWYRQDPGQGLRLIYYSQIVNDFQKGDIAEGYSVSREKKESFPLTVTSAQKNPTAFYLCAGKYTPNISSGGDSYEQYFGPGTRLTVT.

J is TRBJ2-5 and V is TRBV7-2; a weak D match, TRBD2 (7 bases). Trimming pared 1 base from V and 5 bases from J, leaving 11 bases between. The CDR3 sequence is 14 residues long. Germline V gene sequence: CDR1 SGHTA, CDR2 FQGNSA. CDR3 DNA: TGTGCCAGCAGCTTAGGGACTAGGGGGGAGACCCAGTACTTC. Translation gives CASSLGTRGETQYF.

This clone was observed once. The chain links TRBV28 to TRBJ1-5; 9 nucleotides line up with TRBD1. V shed 7 bases and J 16 bases; nucleotides not matched to a gene: 11. This CDR3 region has 12 residues. Germline loops: CDR1 MDHEN, CDR2 SYDVKM. CDR3 region: CASTQVGQGPHF. The DNA for the CDR3 is TGTGCCAGCACCCAAGTGGGACAGGGACCTCATTTT.

The chain combines TRBV2 with TRBJ2-7; no definite D call. The CDR3 runs to 13 residues. CDR1 and CDR2 from the germline V gene are SNHLY and FYNNEI. The germline V and J ends were trimmed by 6 bases and 3 bases, with 12 bases remaining between them. The DNA for the CDR3 is TGTGCCAGCAGCGTCAGGTGGGACTACGAGCAGTACTTC. Amino acid sequence: CASSVRWDYEQYF.

In its sample, this clone was seen once. This chain links TRBV5-1 with TRBJ1-1; maybe TRBD1 (5 bases). V was clipped by 0 bases and J by 7 bases, with 16 bases between them. There are 15 residues in the CDR3. The germline gives CDR1 SGHRS, CDR2 YFSETQ. DNA of the CDR3: TGCGCCAGCAGCTTGGTGCCCAGGGCCGATGTTGAAGCTTTCTTT. Its protein product is CASSLVPRADVEAFF.

The chain carries TRBV6-1 and TRBJ1-2; D remains ambiguous. This CDR3 contains 14 residues. Trimming removed 7 bases from V and 1 base from J, with 13 bases in between. Germline V gives CDR1 MNHNS, CDR2 SASEGT. The CDR3 DNA reads TGTGCCAGCACTCGGACGGATAGTAACTATGGCTACACCTTC. Amino acids: CASTRTDSNYGYTF.

This sequence joins TRBV2 and TRBJ2-1; D uncertain. Trimming shortened V by 4 bases and J by 7 bases, and 14 bases separated the two germline ends. CDR3 size: 14 residues. Germline V gene data show CDR1 as SNHLY and CDR2 as FYNNEI. The CDR3 coding sequence is TGTGCCAGCAGTGCCCAAAGTTGGCTGAATGAGCAGTTCTTC. Amino acid sequence: CASSAQSWLNEQFF. Looking up the rest from reference TRBV2 and TRBJ2-1 gives the full variable domain: EPEVTQTPSHQVTQMGQEVILRCVPISNHLYFYWYRQILGQKVEFLVSFYNNEISEKSEIFDDQFSVERPDGSNFTLKIRSTKLEDSAMYFCASSAQSWLNEQFFGPGTRLTVL.

In DNA form, the CDR3 reads TGCAGCGTTGTCCAGGGCGTGAACACTGAAGCTTTCTTT. Protein product: CSVVQGVNTEAFF. The chain links TRBV29-1 to TRBJ1-1, with a weak D call TRBD1 (5 bases). Germline V CDR1 and CDR2: SQVTM, ANQGSEA. This CDR3 contains 13 residues. Trimming took 4 bases from V and 0 from J, leaving 9 bases between them. The variable domain in full, completed from reference TRBV29-1 and TRBJ1-1, reads SAVISQKPSRDICQRGTSLTIQCQVDSQVTMMFWYRQQPGQSLTLIATANQGSEATYESGFVIDKFPISRPNLTFSTLTVSNMSPEDSSIYLCSVVQGVNTEAFFGQGTRLTVV.

The CDR3 DNA sequence: TGTGCCAACCACGCAGTGACAGGGACCGCCGGGGAGCTGTTTTTT. Translating it yields CANHAVTGTAGELFF. The chain links TRBV21-1 to TRBJ2-2; TRBD1, as called in the table, went unchecked against the DNA. TRBV21-1 is shown as a pseudogene. This CDR3 contains 15 residues.

This clone was observed a single time. The chain recombines TRBV28 with TRBJ1-1, with D maybe TRBD1 (6 bases). The ends were cut back, 7 bases at V and 5 bases at J, with 17 bases in the middle. This CDR3 region has 14 residues. From germline, CDR1 is MDHEN and CDR2 SYDVKM. The CDR3 sequence: CASTRGRGVTEAFF. The CDR3 coding sequence is TGTGCCAGCACCCGGGGCAGGGGTGTTACTGAAGCTTTCTTT.

This chain connects TRBV27 to TRBJ2-7; TRBD1 matches 7 bases. Germline loops: CDR1 MNHEY, CDR2 SMNVEV (reference sequence). Losses at the gene ends were 6 bases for V and 2 bases for J; bases not matched to a gene: 7. The CDR3 runs to 14 residues. The CDR3 region has the DNA TGTGCCAGCAGACCGGGACAGCCTCCCTACGAGCAGTACTTC. Protein product: CASRPGQPPYEQYF.